This T cell receptor beta chain was recovered during a study of blood T cell repertoires in COVID-19. Looking at the study overall: Spain, Italy and the United States supplied samples that represented acute and convalescent COVID-19. In each case, the material was cDNA or gDNA derived from T cells, B-cell-depleted T cells, or PBMCs.

V shed 1 base and J shed 4 bases, with 17 bases lying between them. CDR1 and CDR2 from the germline V gene are SEHNR and FQNEAQ (reference sequence). This CDR3 has 17 amino acids. The authors' processing: It was from reference gene primer amplification that nucleated cell counts were estimated. TCRdb keeps only in-frame clones here, not all; method: immunoSEQ multiplex PCR. Clonal size and the V and J genes are those of that table, whereas D and trimming came from the DNA. The table has 300,000 to 400,000 clones, 65% to 90% seen once. The chain is built from TRBV7-9 and TRBJ1-3, with D perhaps TRBD1 (6 bases). The sample consisted of peripheral blood. The sequence was collected from a human donor in a cohort sampled during active COVID-19. CDR3 region: CASSLVTTGTIGNTIYF. The CDR3 DNA follows: TGTGCCAGCAGCTTAGTTACGACAGGTACCATCGGAAACACCATATATTTT.